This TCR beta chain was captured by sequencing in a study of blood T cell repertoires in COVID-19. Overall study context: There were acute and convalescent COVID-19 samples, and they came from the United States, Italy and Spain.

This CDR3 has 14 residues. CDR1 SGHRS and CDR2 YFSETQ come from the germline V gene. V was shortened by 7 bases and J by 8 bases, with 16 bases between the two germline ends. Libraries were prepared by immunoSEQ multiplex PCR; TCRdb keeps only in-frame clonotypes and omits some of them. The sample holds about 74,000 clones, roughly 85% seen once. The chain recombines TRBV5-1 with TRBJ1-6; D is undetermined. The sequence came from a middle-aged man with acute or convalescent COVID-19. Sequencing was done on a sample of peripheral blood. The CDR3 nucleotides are TGCGCCAGCCACCCGAACGGTCTGGATTCACCCCTCCACTTT. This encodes CASHPNGLDSPLHF.